This T cell receptor (beta chain) comes out of a study of cytomegalovirus exposure and HLA in healthy donors. Study-level results: Among TCR beta chains, those listed as cytomegalovirus-associated numbered around 180. A later look showed TCR association rates differing by HLA locus, highest for DRB1 and lowest for HLA-C.

About this clone: No antigen is known for it.

CDR1 and CDR2 from the germline V gene are SEHNR and FQNEAQ (reference sequence). This CDR3 is 14 amino acids long. The V segment lost 5 bases and the J segment 2 bases; nucleotides outside the gene matches: 4. PCR was performed using 60 Vbeta and 13 Jbeta primers. In the original processing: Unique TCR beta chains totaled about 78 million in a later count, with roughly 11 million of them shared. Clones were sequenced by immunoSEQ multiplex PCR, and TCRdb holds only the in-frame ones, with some missing. The DNA was the basis for D and trimming; V, J and clone size are from that table. Its listing shows roughly 120,000 clones.

The sequence was collected from a man aged 18 to 30 in good health and CMV-seronegative. Sequencing was carried out using PBMCs. The chain carries TRBV7-9 and TRBJ2-7, with 9 bases matching TRBD1. CDR3 DNA: TGTGCCAGCAGCCCCGGGACAGGGCCCTACGAGCAGTACTTC. Its protein product is CASSPGTGPYEQYF.